This passage covers 11 T cell receptor beta chains from one sample sequenced in a study of T cells expressing NK-cell markers. After re-calling the 5' RACE reads, TCRdb lists one entry per CDR3 protein, DNA absent. The repertoire table contains 500,000 or so distinct CDR3 sequences. Sequencing was done on a sample of blood T cells: a sorted CD56 or NKG2C T cell subset, CD4+ or CD8+ T cells, or bulk PBMC T cells (not recorded which). Every receptor here comes from a man between 18 and 29 years old in good health.

V usage is TRBV5-5 and J usage is TRBJ2-1; as DNA is missing, the TRBD2 call by TCRdb cannot be tested. CDR1 and CDR2 (germline): SGHKS, YYEKEE (reference sequence). CDR3 size: 15 residues. This CDR3 is CASRVAGGLLNEQFF.

This chain uses TRBV9 with TRBJ2-1; TCRdb calls TRBD1, which cannot be checked without DNA. This CDR3 has 15 amino acids. Germline V gives CDR1 SGDLS, CDR2 YYNGEE. CDR3 sequence reads: CASSVGPRPTNEQFF.

The chain joins TRBV6-5 to TRBJ1-1. Germline V gene data show CDR1 as MNHEY and CDR2 as SVGAGI. The CDR3 is 12 residues long. The CDR3 here is CASTDGRTEAFF.

CDR3 region: CASRLNRAGPQETQYF. The gene calls are TRBV7-8 and TRBJ2-5; TCRdb proposes TRBD2, but this gene call is untestable without DNA. The CDR3 is 16 amino acids. Germline V gene sequence: CDR1 SGHVS, CDR2 FQNEAQ.

This chain's CDR3 is CASSKQGAALKNTEAFF. V gene TRBV6-1 combines with J gene TRBJ1-1; TCRdb picks TRBD1, but there is no DNA to check that call. CDR1 and CDR2 from the germline V gene are MNHNS and SASEGT. The length of the CDR3 is 17 residues.

The CDR3 region is CASSRLGDGYTF. The gene calls are TRBV28 and TRBJ1-2. CDR3 length: 12 amino acids. The germline V gene encodes CDR1 MDHEN and CDR2 SYDVKM.

The chain combines TRBV11-2 with TRBJ2-1; as DNA is missing, the TRBD1 call by TCRdb cannot be tested. CDR1 and CDR2 (germline): SGHAT, FQNNGV. This CDR3 spans 19 amino acids. CDR3 residues: CASSFRIQGPRISYNEQFF.

The rearrangement joins TRBV5-1 to TRBJ1-2; TCRdb returns TRBD1, unconfirmable since there is no DNA. The germline CDR1 and CDR2 sequences are SGHRS and YFSETQ. This CDR3 spans 14 amino acids. CDR3 amino acids: CASSPAGTDYGYTF. The whole variable domain, filled in from reference TRBV5-1 and TRBJ1-2, reads KAGVTQTPRYLIKTRGQQVTLSCSPISGHRSVSWYQQTPGQGLQFLFEYFSETQRNKGNFPGRFSGRQFSNSRSEMNVSTLELGDSALYLCASSPAGTDYGYTFGSGTRLTVV.

This chain joins TRBV9 and TRBJ2-1; TCRdb picks TRBD2, but there is no DNA to check that call. The CDR3 contains 17 residues. Looked up from germline, CDR1 is SGDLS and CDR2 is YYNGEE. The CDR3 sequence is CASSGGLAGGPYNEQFF.

The chain couples TRBV7-2 to TRBJ1-2; there is no DNA to check the TCRdb D call of TRBD1. Germline V lookup: CDR1 SGHTA, CDR2 FQGNSA. The CDR3 totals 15 residues. The CDR3 here is CASSFEGTGAYGYTF.

The CDR3 reads CASSPQNLFGYTF. This chain links TRBV3-1 with TRBJ1-2. Per the germline V gene, CDR1 is LGHDT and CDR2 is YNNKEL (reference sequence). The CDR3 is made up of 13 amino acids.